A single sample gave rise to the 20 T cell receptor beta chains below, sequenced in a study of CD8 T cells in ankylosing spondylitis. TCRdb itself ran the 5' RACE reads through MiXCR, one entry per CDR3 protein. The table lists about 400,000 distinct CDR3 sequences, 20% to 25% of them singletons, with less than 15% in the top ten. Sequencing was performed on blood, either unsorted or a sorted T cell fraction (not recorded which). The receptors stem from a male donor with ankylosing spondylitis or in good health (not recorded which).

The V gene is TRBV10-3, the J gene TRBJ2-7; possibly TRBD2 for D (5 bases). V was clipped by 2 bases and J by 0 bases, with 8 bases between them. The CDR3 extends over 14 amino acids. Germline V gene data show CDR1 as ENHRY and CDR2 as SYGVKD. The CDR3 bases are TGTGCCATCAGTGAGAACGGACTCTCCTACGAGCAGTACTTC. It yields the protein CAISENGLSYEQYF.

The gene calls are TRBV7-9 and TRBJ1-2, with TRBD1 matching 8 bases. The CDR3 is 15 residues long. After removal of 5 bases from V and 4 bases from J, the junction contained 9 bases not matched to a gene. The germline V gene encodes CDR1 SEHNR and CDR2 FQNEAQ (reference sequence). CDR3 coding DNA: TGTGCCAGCAGCCAACCCCGGACAGGGCTCTATGGCTACACCTTC. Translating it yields CASSQPRTGLYGYTF.

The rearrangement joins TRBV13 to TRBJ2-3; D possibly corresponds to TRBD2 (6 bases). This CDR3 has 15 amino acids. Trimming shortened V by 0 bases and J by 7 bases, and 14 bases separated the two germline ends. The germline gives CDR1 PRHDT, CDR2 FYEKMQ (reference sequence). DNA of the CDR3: TGTGCCAGCAGCTTAGGCGTGGGAGGACACTATACGCAGTATTTT. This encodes CASSLGVGGHYTQYF.

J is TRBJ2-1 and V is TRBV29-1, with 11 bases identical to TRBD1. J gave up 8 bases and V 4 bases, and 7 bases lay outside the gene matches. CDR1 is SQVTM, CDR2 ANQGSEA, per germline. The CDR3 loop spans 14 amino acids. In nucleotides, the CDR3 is TGCAGCGTTGCCTGGACAGGGGGCCGAGATGAGCAGTTCTTC. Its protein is CSVAWTGGRDEQFF.

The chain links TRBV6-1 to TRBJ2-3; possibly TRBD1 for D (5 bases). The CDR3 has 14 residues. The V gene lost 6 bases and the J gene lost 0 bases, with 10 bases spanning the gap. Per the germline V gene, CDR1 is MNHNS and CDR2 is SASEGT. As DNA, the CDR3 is TGTGCCAGCAGGCAGGGTGGGAGCACAGATACGCAGTATTTT. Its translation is CASRQGGSTDTQYF.

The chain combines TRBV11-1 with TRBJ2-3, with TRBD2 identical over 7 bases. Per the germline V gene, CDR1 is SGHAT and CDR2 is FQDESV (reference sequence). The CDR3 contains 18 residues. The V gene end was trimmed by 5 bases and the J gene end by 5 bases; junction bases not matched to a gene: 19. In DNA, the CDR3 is TGTGCCAGCAGCCCAGTAGGCTTTCGGGGGGAGCATCAAGATACGCAGTATTTT. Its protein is CASSPVGFRGEHQDTQYF.

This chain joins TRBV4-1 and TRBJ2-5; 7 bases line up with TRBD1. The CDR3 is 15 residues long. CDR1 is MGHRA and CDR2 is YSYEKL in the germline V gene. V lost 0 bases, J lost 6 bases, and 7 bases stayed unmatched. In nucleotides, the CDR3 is TGCGCCAGCAGCCAAGATCGACAGGGTTGGCAGACCCAGTACTTC. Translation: CASSQDRQGWQTQYF.

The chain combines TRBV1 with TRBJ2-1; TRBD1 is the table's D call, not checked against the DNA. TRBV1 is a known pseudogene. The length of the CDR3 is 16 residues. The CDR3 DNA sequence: TGCACCAGCAGCCAAGAGACAGGGCCCACAAAAAATGAGCAGTTCTTC. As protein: CTSSQETGPTKNEQFF.

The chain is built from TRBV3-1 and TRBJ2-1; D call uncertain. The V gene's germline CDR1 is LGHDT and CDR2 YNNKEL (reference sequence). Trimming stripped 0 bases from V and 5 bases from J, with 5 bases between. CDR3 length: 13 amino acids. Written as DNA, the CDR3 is TGTGCCAGCAGCCAAGACCCGAACAATGAGCAGTTCTTC. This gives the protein CASSQDPNNEQFF.

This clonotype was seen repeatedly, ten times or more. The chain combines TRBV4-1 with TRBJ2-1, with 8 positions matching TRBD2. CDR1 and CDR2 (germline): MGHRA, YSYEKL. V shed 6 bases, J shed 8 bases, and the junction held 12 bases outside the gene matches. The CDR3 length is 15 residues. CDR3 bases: TGCGCCAGCAGAAAAACCGGGGGGGAGGGCTATGAGCAGTTCTTC. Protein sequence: CASRKTGGEGYEQFF.

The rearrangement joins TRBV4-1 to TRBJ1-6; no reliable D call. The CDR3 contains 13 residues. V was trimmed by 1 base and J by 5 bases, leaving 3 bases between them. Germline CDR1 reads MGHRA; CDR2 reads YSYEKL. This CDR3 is CASSQVDNSPLHF. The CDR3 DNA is TGCGCCAGCAGCCAAGTAGATAATTCACCCCTCCACTTT.

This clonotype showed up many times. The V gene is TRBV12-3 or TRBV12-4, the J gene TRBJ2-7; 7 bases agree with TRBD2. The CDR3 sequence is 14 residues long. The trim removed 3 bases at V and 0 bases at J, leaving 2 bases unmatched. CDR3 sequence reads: CASSFGGGSYEQYF. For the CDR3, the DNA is TGTGCCAGCAGTTTCGGCGGGGGCTCCTACGAGCAGTACTTC.

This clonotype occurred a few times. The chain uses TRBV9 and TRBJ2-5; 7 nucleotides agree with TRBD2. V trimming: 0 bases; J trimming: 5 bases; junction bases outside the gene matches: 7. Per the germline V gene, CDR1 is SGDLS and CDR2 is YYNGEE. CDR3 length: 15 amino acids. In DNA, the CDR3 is TGTGCCAGCAGCGTAGCTCCGGGACTACAGGAGACCCAGTACTTC. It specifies CASSVAPGLQETQYF. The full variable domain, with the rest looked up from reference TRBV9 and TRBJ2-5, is DSGVTQTPKHLITATGQRVTLRCSPRSGDLSVYWYQQSLDQGLQFLIQYYNGEERAKGNILERFSAQQFPDLHSELNLSSLELGDSALYFCASSVAPGLQETQYFGPGTRLLVL.

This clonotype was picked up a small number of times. CDR3 protein: CSSRGSTDTQYF. The CDR3 nucleotides are TGCAGCTCTCGCGGCAGCACAGATACGCAGTATTTT. The V and J genes are TRBV29-1 and TRBJ2-3, with D unresolved. V shed 8 bases and J shed 0 bases, with 9 bases lying between them. The CDR3 is 12 amino acids. In germline, CDR1 is SQVTM, CDR2 ANQGSEA.

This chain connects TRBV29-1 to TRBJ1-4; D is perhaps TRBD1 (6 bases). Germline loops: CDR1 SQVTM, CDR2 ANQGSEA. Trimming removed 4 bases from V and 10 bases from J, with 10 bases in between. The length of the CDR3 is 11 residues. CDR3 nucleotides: TGCAGCGTTGTCGAGGGGGGAAAACTGTTTTTT. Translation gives CSVVEGGKLFF.

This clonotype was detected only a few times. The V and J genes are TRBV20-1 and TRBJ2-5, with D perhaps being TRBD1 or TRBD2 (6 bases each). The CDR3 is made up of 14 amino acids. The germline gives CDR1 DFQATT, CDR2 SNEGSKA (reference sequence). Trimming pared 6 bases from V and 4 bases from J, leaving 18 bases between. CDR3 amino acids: CSAPAWGAGETQYF. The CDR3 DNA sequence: TGCAGTGCCCCGGCGTGGGGGGCCGGAGAGACCCAGTACTTC.

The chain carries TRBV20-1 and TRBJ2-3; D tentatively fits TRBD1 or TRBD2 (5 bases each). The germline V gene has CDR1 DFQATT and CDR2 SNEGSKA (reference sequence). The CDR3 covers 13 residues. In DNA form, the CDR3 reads TGCACAGCACGAGGGGAGCACACAGATACGCAGTATTTT. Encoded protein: CTARGEHTDTQYF.

The CDR3 sequence: CASSVGRTPGGETQYF. The CDR3, as DNA: TGTGCCAGCAGCGTAGGACGGACACCGGGCGGGGAGACCCAGTACTTC. This chain uses TRBV9 with TRBJ2-5; TRBD1 or TRBD2 may be the D gene (5 bases each). Trimming took off 0 bases at V and 5 bases at J, with 17 bases between the two ends. The CDR3 loop spans 16 amino acids. Per the germline V gene, CDR1 is SGDLS and CDR2 is YYNGEE.

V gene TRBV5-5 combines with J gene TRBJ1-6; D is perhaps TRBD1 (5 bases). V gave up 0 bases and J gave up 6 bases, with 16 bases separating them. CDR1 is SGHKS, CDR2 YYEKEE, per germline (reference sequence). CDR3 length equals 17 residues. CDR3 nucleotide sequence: TGTGCCAGCAGCTTGGTCCCGACCGGGACGGGTAATTCACCCCTCCACTTT. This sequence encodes CASSLVPTGTGNSPLHF. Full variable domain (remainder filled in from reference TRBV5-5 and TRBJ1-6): DAGVTQSPTHLIKTRGQQVTLRCSPISGHKSVSWYQQVLGQGPQFIFQYYEKEERGRGNFPDRFSARQFPNYSSELNVNALLLGDSALYLCASSLVPTGTGNSPLHFGNGTRLTVT.

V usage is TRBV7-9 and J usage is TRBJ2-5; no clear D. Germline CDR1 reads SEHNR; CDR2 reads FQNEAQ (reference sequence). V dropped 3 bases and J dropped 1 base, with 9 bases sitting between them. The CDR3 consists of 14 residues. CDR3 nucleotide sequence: TGTGCCAGCAGCTTCGAGATGTTCCAAGAGACCCAGTACTTC. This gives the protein CASSFEMFQETQYF.